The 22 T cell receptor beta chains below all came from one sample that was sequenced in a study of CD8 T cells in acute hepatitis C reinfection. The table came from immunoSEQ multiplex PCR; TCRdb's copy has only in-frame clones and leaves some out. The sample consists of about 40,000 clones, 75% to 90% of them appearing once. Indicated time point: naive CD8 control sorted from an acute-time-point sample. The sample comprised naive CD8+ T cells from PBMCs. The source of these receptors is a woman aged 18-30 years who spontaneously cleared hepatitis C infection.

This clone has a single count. Written as DNA, the CDR3 is TGTGCCAGCAGTTACACGGTCGAGGGCGCTGGGGCTTTCTTT. As protein: CASSYTVEGAGAFF. J is TRBJ1-1 and V is TRBV6-5; D uncertain. This CDR3 is built from 14 residues. V gave up 2 bases and J gave up 11 bases, with 18 bases separating them. The germline gives CDR1 MNHEY, CDR2 SVGAGI.

CDR3 coding DNA: TGTGCCAGCAGTTACAGAGACAGGGAGGAAAAACTGTTTTTT. As protein: CASSYRDREEKLFF. This sequence joins TRBV6-5 and TRBJ1-4; 7 bases line up with TRBD1. CDR1 is MNHEY, CDR2 SVGAGI, per germline. The CDR3 has 14 residues. Trimming took 2 bases from V and 8 from J; bases not matched to a gene: 5.

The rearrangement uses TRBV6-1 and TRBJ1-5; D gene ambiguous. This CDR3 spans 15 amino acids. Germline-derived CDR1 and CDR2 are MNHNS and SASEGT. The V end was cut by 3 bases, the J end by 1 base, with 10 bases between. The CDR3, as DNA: TGTGCCAGCAGTGATCCGATTCTGAGCAATCAGCCCCAGCATTTT. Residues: CASSDPILSNQPQHF.

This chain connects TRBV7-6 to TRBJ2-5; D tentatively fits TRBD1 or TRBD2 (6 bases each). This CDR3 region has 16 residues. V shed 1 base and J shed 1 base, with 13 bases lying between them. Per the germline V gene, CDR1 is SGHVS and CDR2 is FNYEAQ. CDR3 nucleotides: TGTGCCAGCAGCTTAGAAGGGGGAGGCGCCCAAGAGACCCAGTACTTC. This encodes CASSLEGGGAQETQYF.

Here the CDR3 DNA reads TGCAGTGCTAGAGACGTCAGGTTCTTC. Translating it yields CSARDVRFF. The chain couples TRBV20-1 to TRBJ2-1; D gene ambiguous. V was shortened by 0 bases and J by 15 bases, with 6 bases between the two germline ends. Germline loops: CDR1 DFQATT, CDR2 SNEGSKA (reference sequence). CDR3 length: 9 residues.

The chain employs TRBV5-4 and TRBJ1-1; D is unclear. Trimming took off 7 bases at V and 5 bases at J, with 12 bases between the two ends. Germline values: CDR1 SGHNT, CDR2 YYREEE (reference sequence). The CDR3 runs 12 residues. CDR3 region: CASGLGLTEAFF. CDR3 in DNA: TGTGCCAGCGGACTCGGTCTGACTGAAGCTTTCTTT.

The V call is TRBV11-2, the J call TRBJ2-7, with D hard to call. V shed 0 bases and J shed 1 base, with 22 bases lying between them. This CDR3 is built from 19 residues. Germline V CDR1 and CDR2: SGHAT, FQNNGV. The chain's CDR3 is CASSLDLSLVATKSYEQYF. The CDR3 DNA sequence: TGTGCCAGCAGCTTAGATCTCTCGCTGGTGGCTACCAAATCCTACGAGCAGTACTTC.

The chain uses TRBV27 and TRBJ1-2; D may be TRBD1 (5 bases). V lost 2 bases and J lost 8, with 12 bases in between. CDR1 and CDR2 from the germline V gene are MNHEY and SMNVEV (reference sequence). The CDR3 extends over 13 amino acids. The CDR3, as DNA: TGTGCCAGCAGTTTAAGACAGACCGCAGGCTACACCTTC. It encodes CASSLRQTAGYTF.

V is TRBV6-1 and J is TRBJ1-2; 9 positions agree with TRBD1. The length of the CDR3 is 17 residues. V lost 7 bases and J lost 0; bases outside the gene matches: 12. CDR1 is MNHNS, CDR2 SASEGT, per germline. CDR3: CASTEPLGQGANYGYTF. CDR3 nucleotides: TGTGCCAGCACTGAGCCCCTGGGACAGGGTGCTAACTATGGCTACACCTTC.

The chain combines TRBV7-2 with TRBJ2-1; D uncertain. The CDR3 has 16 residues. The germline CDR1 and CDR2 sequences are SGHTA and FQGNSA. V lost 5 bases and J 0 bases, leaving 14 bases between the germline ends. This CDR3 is CASSLSPFSSYNEQFF. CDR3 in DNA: TGTGCCAGCAGCCTTTCCCCGTTCAGCTCCTACAATGAGCAGTTCTTC.

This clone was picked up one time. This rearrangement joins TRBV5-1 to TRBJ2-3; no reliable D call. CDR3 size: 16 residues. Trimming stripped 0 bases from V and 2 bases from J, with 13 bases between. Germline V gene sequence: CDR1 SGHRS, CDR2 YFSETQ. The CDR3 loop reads CASSLGAVRNTDTQYF. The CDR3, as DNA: TGCGCCAGCAGCTTGGGGGCGGTACGTAACACAGATACGCAGTATTTT.

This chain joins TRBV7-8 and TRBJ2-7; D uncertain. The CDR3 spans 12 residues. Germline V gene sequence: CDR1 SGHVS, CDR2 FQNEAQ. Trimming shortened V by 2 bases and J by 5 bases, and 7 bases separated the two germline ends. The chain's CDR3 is CASSLNGDEQYF. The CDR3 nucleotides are TGTGCCAGCAGCTTAAATGGCGACGAGCAGTACTTC.

CDR3 bases: TGTGCCAGCAGCTCGGGGAGCACAGATACGCAGTATTTT. Residues: CASSSGSTDTQYF. The rearrangement uses TRBV11-3 and TRBJ2-3; possibly TRBD2 for D (5 bases). Trimming removed 4 bases at V and 0 bases at J, with 5 bases between. There are 13 residues in the CDR3. The germline CDR1 and CDR2 sequences are SGHNT and YENEEA.

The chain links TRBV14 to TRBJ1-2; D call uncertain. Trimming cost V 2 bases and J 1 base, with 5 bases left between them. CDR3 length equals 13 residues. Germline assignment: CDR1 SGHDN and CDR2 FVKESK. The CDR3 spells CASSQWSNYGYTF. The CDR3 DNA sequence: TGTGCCAGCAGCCAATGGAGTAACTATGGCTACACCTTC.

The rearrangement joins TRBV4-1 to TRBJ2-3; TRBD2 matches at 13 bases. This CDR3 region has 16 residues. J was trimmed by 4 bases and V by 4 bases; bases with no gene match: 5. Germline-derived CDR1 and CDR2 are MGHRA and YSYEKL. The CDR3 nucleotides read TGCGCCAGCAGCCCCTGGACTAGCGGGAGCTCAGATACGCAGTATTTT. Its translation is CASSPWTSGSSDTQYF.

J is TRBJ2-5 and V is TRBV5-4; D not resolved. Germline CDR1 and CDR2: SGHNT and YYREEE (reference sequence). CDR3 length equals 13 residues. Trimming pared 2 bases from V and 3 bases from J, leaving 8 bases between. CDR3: CASSLIPEETQYF. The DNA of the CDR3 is TGTGCCAGCAGCTTAATTCCGGAAGAGACCCAGTACTTC.

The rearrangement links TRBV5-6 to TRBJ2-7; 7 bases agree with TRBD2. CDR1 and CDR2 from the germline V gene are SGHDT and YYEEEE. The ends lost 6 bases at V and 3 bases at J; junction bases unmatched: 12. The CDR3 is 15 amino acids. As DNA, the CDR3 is TGTGCCAGCACCTCCGGGTGGCGGGACTACTACGAGCAGTACTTC. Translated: CASTSGWRDYYEQYF. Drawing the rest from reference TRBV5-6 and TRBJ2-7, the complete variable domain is DAGVTQSPTHLIKTRGQQVTLRCSPKSGHDTVSWYQQALGQGPQFIFQYYEEEERQRGNFPDRFSGHQFPNYSSELNVNALLLGDSALYLCASTSGWRDYYEQYFGPGTRLTVT.

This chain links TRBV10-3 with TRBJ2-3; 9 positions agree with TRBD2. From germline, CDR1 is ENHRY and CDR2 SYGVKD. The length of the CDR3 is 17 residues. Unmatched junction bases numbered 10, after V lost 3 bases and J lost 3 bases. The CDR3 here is CAISELREGPKTDTQYF. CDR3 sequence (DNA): TGTGCCATCAGTGAATTGCGGGAGGGCCCGAAAACAGATACGCAGTATTTT.

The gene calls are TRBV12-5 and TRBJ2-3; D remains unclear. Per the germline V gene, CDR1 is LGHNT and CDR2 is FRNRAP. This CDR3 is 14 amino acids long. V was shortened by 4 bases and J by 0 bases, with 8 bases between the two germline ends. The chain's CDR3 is CASGSSDSTDTQYF. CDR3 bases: TGTGCTAGTGGTTCCTCCGACAGCACAGATACGCAGTATTTT.

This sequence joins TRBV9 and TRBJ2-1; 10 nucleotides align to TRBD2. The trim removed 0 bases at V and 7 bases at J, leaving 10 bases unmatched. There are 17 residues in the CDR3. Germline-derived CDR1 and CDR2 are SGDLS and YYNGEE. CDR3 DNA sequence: TGTGCCAGCAGCGTAGGAAACCTAGCGGGAGTACGTAATGAGCAGTTCTTC. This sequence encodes CASSVGNLAGVRNEQFF. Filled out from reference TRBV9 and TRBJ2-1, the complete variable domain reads DSGVTQTPKHLITATGQRVTLRCSPRSGDLSVYWYQQSLDQGLQFLIQYYNGEERAKGNILERFSAQQFPDLHSELNLSSLELGDSALYFCASSVGNLAGVRNEQFFGPGTRLTVL.

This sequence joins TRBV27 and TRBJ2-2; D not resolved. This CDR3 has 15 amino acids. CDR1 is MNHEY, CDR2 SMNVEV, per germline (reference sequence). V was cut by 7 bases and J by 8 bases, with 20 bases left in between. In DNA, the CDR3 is TGTGCCAGCACCGACCTTATAGTGTCGACAGGGGAGCTGTTTTTT. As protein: CASTDLIVSTGELFF.

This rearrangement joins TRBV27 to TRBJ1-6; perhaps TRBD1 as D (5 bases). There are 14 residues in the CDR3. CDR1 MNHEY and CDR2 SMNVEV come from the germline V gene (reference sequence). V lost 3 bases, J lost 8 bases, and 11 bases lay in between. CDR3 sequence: CASSFMGGDSPLHF. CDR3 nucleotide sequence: TGTGCCAGCAGTTTCATGGGGGGAGATTCACCCCTCCACTTT.